The TCR beta chain described here comes from a study of regulatory T cells in long-lasting Graves disease. Details on this clonotype: This may come from a read error, since a much larger clone is one base off.

There are 11 residues in the CDR3. Per the germline V gene, CDR1 is MDHEN and CDR2 is SYDVKM. V gave up 2 bases and J gave up 12 bases, with 8 bases separating them. Specified time point: newly diagnosed GD, antithyroid drugs for less than 3 months. PBMC-extracted RNA yielded the TCR library. Assembly of TCR beta libraries relied on iRepertoire HTBI primers together with Arm-PCR of CDR3 regions. TCRdb re-called the multiplex PCR reads through MiXCR, storing one row per CDR3 protein. Among roughly 400,000 distinct CDR3 sequences, approximately 16% were seen once, and the ten largest hold around 7.6%. The same data also went into a second study, on T cells in Graves' hyperthyroidism and ophthalmopathy.

The input for sequencing was peripheral blood mononuclear cells (PBMCs), taken at new diagnosis, from a patient treated with antithyroid drugs. The rearrangement links TRBV28 to TRBJ2-1; D remains unclear. This TCR was recovered from a woman aged 40 to 50 with Graves disease. The CDR3 is CASSLIARQFF. The CDR3 DNA reads TGTGCCAGCAGTTTAATAGCCCGGCAGTTCTTC.